This TCR beta chain is from a study of Ad26.COV2.S vaccination and SARS-CoV-2 variants (dated by TCRdb to about 2021). About the study as a whole: Donors in the vaccine arm were drawn from COV1001, a phase I-IIa trial of Ad26.COV2.S in healthy adults that was multicentre, randomized, double-blind and placebo-controlled. Trial participants were randomized into five groups of five, in which low-dose or high-dose Ad26.COV2.S was given once or twice, or placebo was given on both occasions. A total of roughly 32 samples were included in the TCR-sequenced set, comprising about 20 Ad26.COV2.S vaccine recipients, 5 placebo recipients and 8 SARS-CoV-2 convalescent individuals. Blinding of investigators to trial group allocation was maintained during experiments and outcome assessment. Ad26.COV2.S was administered intramuscularly at 5 x 10^10 or 1 x 10^11 viral particles, either as a single shot or as two shots given 56 days apart. Sequencing of the TCRbeta repertoire served to evaluate the specificity and breadth of SARS-CoV-2-reactive T cell receptors following Ad26.COV2.S vaccination.

V lost 1 base and J lost 4 bases; the stretch between them is 10 bases long. From its cysteine to its phenylalanine, the CDR3 spans 15 amino acids. Solely the CDR3 DNA is kept, with 45 bases framed from the first base. CDR1 and CDR2 were assigned from the germline V gene (reference sequence) as LNHNV and YYDKDF. TCRbeta CDR3 regions were sequenced with the immunoSEQ Assay. After extraction, genomic DNA underwent amplification by bias-controlled multiplex PCR, followed by high-throughput sequencing. Turning to the authors' computational methods: To quantify the absolute abundance of each unique TCRbeta CDR3 region, sequences were collapsed and filtered. Usable DNA was measured by amplifying reference genes present in all nucleated cells, and TCRbeta template counts were normalized to that usable DNA to estimate T cell fraction. Repertoire TCRs were annotated as SARS-CoV-2-specific when V gene, CDR3 amino acid sequence and J gene were exactly matched to a known reactive TCR set. The reference SARS-CoV-2 TCR set came from MIRA and was filtered for enrichment in COVID-19-positive ImmuneCODE repertoires, removing public or cross-reactive TCRs. Based on the MIRA antigens, annotated TCRs were further analysed at the level of specific ORF or position within ORF. Breadth was defined as the number of annotated unique rearrangements divided by the total number of unique productive rearrangements, and depth was defined as the summed frequency of the annotated unique rearrangements. TCR breadth was compared between groups using two-sided Wilcoxon rank-sum tests. Here the immuneACCESS table is served through TCRdb, limited to in-frame sequences with V and J called. Missing clones are a known gap in these copies; in checked studies unresolved V genes cover under half, and the rest lacks a known reason. The V and J calls and clone size were taken over from that table, and D and trimming were inferred from the DNA. In this sample the table shows 500,000 or so clones, roughly nine tenths of which occur a single time. Clones ranked in the top ten supply about 2.4% of the sample.

Results the study describes overall, beyond this receptor: Ad26.COV2.S recipients had higher spike-specific TCR breadth than placebo recipients (P = 0.0014). The study was not powered for comparison of responses between vaccine doses or regimens. The authors noted that total T cell responses may have been underestimated by the TCR breadth and depth analyses. Vaccine and placebo recipients had similar non-spike TCR breadth, a finding consistent with the vaccine containing only spike. After vaccination, substantial breadth of spike-specific CD8+ and CD4+ T cell responses was reported.

What the treatment or condition label conveys for this sample: some 20 received Ad26.COV2.S at low or high dose, single or two shots; about 5 received placebo; per-sample allocation not given. Repertoires of vaccine and placebo recipients were sequenced from samples collected on day 63 after the first injection. Between 29 July and 7 August 2020, Cohort 1b enrolled about two dozen adults aged 18-55 years at one site in Boston, USA. Ad26.COV2.S was a replication-incompetent adenovirus type 26 vector that expressed a prefusion-stabilized SARS-CoV-2 spike protein derived from the original Wuhan strain. As for this clone: It has no known antigen specificity. Base qualities were left out, and no much larger clone turns up one base away.

The V and J segments used are TRBV15 and TRBJ2-2; tentative D gene TRBD2, with 6 bases matching. The receptor's source is a person aged 18-65 years who received the Ad26.COV2.S COVID-19 vaccine or a placebo. The sequencing here drew on peripheral blood, taken in a trial of Ad26.COV2.S vaccine versus placebo. The DNA sequence reads TGTGCCACCAGCAGAGGGTGGAGGGCCACCGGGGAGCTGTTTTTT. Its protein reads: CATSRGWRATGELFF.